These T cell receptor beta chains were read from a single sample in a study of naive and memory T cell subsets. One entry per CDR3 protein, called by TCRdb with MiXCR from the UMI-ligation and nested PCR reads. The sample holds over 90,000 distinct CDR3 sequences, over 9% seen once. Material for sequencing was naive CD4+ T cells from blood. Every receptor here comes from a human donor in good health. The CDR3 runs from the conserved cysteine through the conserved F or W. Fields, in order: D gene, J gene, V gene, clone size, CDR3 DNA, CDR3 protein. D genes are given only for firm matches. The listing skips clone size in some rows; elsewhere it reads once, few, many or a size class.

D: .
J: TRBJ2-2
V: TRBV18
size: .
DNA: TGTGCCAGCTCGGACGCCGGCGGGGAGCTGTTTTTT
CDR3: CASSDAGGELFF

D: .
J: TRBJ2-1
V: TRBV7-3
size: many
DNA: TGTGCCAGCAGCTCGACTAAGAGGTCCGTTCATGAGCAGTTCTTC
CDR3: CASSSTKRSVHEQFF

D: .
J: TRBJ2-7
V: TRBV15
size: many
DNA: TGTGCCACCAGCAGAGTAAGGGTAGGAGCAGCCTACGAGCAGTACTTC
CDR3: CATSRVRVGAAYEQYF

D: .
J: TRBJ1-1
V: TRBV12-3/TRBV12-4
size: .
DNA: TGTGCCAGCAGTTTCTGGGTTTCGAACACTGAAGCTTTCTTT
CDR3: CASSFWVSNTEAFF

D: TRBD2
J: TRBJ2-3
V: TRBV12-3/TRBV12-4
size: many
DNA: TGTGCCAGCAGTTTAGGTAGCGGGGGAAGCACAGATACGCAGTATTTT
CDR3: CASSLGSGGSTDTQYF

D: TRBD2
J: TRBJ2-7
V: TRBV6-2/TRBV6-3
size: many
DNA: TGTGCCAGCAGTGGGACTAGCGGTCCTTCCGAGCAGTACTTC
CDR3: CASSGTSGPSEQYF

D: .
J: TRBJ1-1
V: TRBV11-2
size: few
DNA: TGTGCCAGCAGCTTAATGGCTGAAGCTTTCTTT
CDR3: CASSLMAEAFF

D: .
J: TRBJ2-7
V: TRBV20-1
size: few
DNA: TGCAGTGCTGAGACCGGGACGGTCCCCTACGAGCAGTACTTC
CDR3: CSAETGTVPYEQYF

D: .
J: TRBJ2-3
V: TRBV29-1
size: many
DNA: TGCAGCGTTGTCGGAGGGCCGAAAATCAGCACAGATACGCAGTATTTT
CDR3: CSVVGGPKISTDTQYF

D: .
J: TRBJ2-5
V: TRBV6-6
size: few
DNA: TGTGCCAGCAGTTACGCCTCCCGGCGGGAGACCCAGTACTTC
CDR3: CASSYASRRETQYF

D: TRBD2
J: TRBJ2-3
V: TRBV10-3
size: .
DNA: TGTGCCATCAGCGAGCTAGCGGGACTCACAGATACGCAGTATTTT
CDR3: CAISELAGLTDTQYF

D: TRBD2
J: TRBJ2-1
V: TRBV24-1
size: .
DNA: TGTGCCACCAGGGGACTAAATGAGCAGTTCTTC
CDR3: CATRGLNEQFF

D: .
J: TRBJ2-3
V: TRBV4-2
size: many
DNA: TGTGCCAGCAGCATTTCGTCGGCGTCTAGCACAGATACGCAGTATTTT
CDR3: CASSISSASSTDTQYF

D: .
J: TRBJ1-4
V: TRBV6-2/TRBV6-3
size: .
DNA: TGTGCCAGCAGTTACACCTCCTCCCGACAGGCCAGAGGAACTAATGAAAAACTGTTTTTT
CDR3: CASSYTSSRQARGTNEKLFF

D: .
J: TRBJ1-2
V: TRBV20-1
size: .
DNA: TGCAGTGCTAGAGATCCGTGGCGAACCGGCTCAAAGGACTATGGCTACACCTTC
CDR3: CSARDPWRTGSKDYGYTF

D: .
J: TRBJ1-2
V: TRBV7-9
size: few
DNA: TGTGCCAGCAGCTTAGCGGGGACGGATGGCTACACCTTC
CDR3: CASSLAGTDGYTF

D: .
J: TRBJ2-1
V: TRBV7-2
size: .
DNA: TGTGCCAGCAGTCAAAGGGGACGGGGAAATGAGCAGTTCTTC
CDR3: CASSQRGRGNEQFF

D: .
J: TRBJ1-1
V: TRBV20-1
size: .
DNA: TGCAGTGCTAGAGGGCGGGGGACTGAAGCTTTCTTT
CDR3: CSARGRGTEAFF

D: TRBD2
J: TRBJ2-1
V: TRBV18
size: few
DNA: TGTGCCAGCTCACCTGGGACTAGCGGGGGGGCCCACAATGAGCAGTTCTTC
CDR3: CASSPGTSGGAHNEQFF

D: .
J: TRBJ1-5
V: TRBV28
size: .
DNA: TGTGCCAGCAGTTTCCACGGGAGGACACAGAATCAGCCCCAGCATTTT
CDR3: CASSFHGRTQNQPQHF

D: TRBD1
J: TRBJ2-7
V: TRBV29-1
size: many
DNA: TGCAGCGTTGAGACAGGGGGGAAGGAACGGCAGTACTTC
CDR3: CSVETGGKERQYF

D: TRBD1
J: TRBJ2-7
V: TRBV7-6
size: many
DNA: TGTGCCAGCAGCGTGGGACAGGTCAACGAGCAGTACTTC
CDR3: CASSVGQVNEQYF

D: .
J: TRBJ2-1
V: TRBV19
size: many
DNA: TGTGCCAGTAGTAACCAGGCCCCCTACAATGAGCAGTTCTTC
CDR3: CASSNQAPYNEQFF

D: .
J: TRBJ2-5
V: TRBV4-2
size: few
DNA: TGTGCCAGCAGCCCGGCCCCCCAAGAGACCCAGTACTTC
CDR3: CASSPAPQETQYF

D: .
J: TRBJ1-1
V: TRBV30
size: many
DNA: TGTGCCTGGAGTTCCGGGCCTTTAGAAGCTTTCTTT
CDR3: CAWSSGPLEAFF

D: .
J: TRBJ2-6
V: TRBV7-2
size: few
DNA: TGTGCCAGCAGCGAGAGGGTTTCCAACGTCCTGACTTTC
CDR3: CASSERVSNVLTF

D: .
J: TRBJ2-3
V: TRBV7-2
size: .
DNA: TGTGCCAGCGGGTTATCCGGGTTCACAGATACGCAGTATTTT
CDR3: CASGLSGFTDTQYF

D: TRBD1
J: TRBJ1-2
V: TRBV3-1
size: .
DNA: TGTGCCAGCAGCCCTAAAGGGACGCGTCAATGGGCCCCCACCGACAGGGCTAACTATGGCTACACCTTC
CDR3: CASSPKGTRQWAPTDRANYGYTF

D: TRBD2
J: TRBJ2-3
V: TRBV19
size: few
DNA: TGTGCCAGTAGTATAGACGGGACTACCATTCCGGCAGATACGCAGTATTTT
CDR3: CASSIDGTTIPADTQYF

D: .
J: TRBJ1-1
V: TRBV6-6
size: few
DNA: TGTGCCAGCATCGTCCGAATGAACACTGAAGCTTTCTTT
CDR3: CASIVRMNTEAFF

D: .
J: TRBJ1-1
V: TRBV7-8
size: .
DNA: TGTGCCAGCAGCTCCAATCTCGCGGGAAACACTGAAGCTTTCTTT
CDR3: CASSSNLAGNTEAFF

D: .
J: TRBJ2-6
V: TRBV19
size: many
DNA: TGTGCCAGCCTCTCTGGGGCCAACGTCCTGACTTTC
CDR3: CASLSGANVLTF

D: .
J: TRBJ2-3
V: TRBV24-1
size: many
DNA: TGTGCCACCAGTGATGACACAACAGATACGCAGTATTTT
CDR3: CATSDDTTDTQYF

D: TRBD1
J: TRBJ1-6
V: TRBV18
size: many
DNA: TGTGCCAGCTCACGGCAGGGGGTTGATTCACCCCTCCACTTT
CDR3: CASSRQGVDSPLHF

D: .
J: TRBJ2-3
V: TRBV18
size: many
DNA: TGTGCCAGCTCACAGACCGTCACAGATACGCAGTATTTT
CDR3: CASSQTVTDTQYF

D: TRBD2
J: TRBJ2-1
V: TRBV4-3
size: .
DNA: TGCGCCAGCAGCCAAGTAACGGGGGGGTTCAATGAGCAGTTCTTC
CDR3: CASSQVTGGFNEQFF

D: TRBD2
J: TRBJ2-5
V: TRBV4-2
size: .
DNA: TGTGCCAGCAGCCAAGAGGGAACGCGACTAGCGGGAGGAGAGACCCAGTACTTC
CDR3: CASSQEGTRLAGGETQYF

D: .
J: TRBJ1-1
V: TRBV18
size: few
DNA: TGTGCCAGCTCAGCGCAAAACATGAACACTGAAGCTTTCTTT
CDR3: CASSAQNMNTEAFF

D: .
J: TRBJ1-2
V: TRBV20-1
size: .
DNA: TGCAGTGCTAGTGGGGCAGTCTCAACCCACTATGGCTACACCTTC
CDR3: CSASGAVSTHYGYTF

D: .
J: TRBJ2-7
V: TRBV6-2/TRBV6-3
size: many
DNA: TGTGCCAGCAGTTACCCTACCGTCGGGGGATCGCGCGAGCAGTACTTC
CDR3: CASSYPTVGGSREQYF

D: .
J: TRBJ2-7
V: TRBV3-1
size: few
DNA: TGTGCCAGCAGCAATCTCGGGAGATTGTCCTACGAGCAGTACTTC
CDR3: CASSNLGRLSYEQYF

D: .
J: TRBJ2-1
V: TRBV10-3
size: few
DNA: TGTGCCGACCACGACAACAATGAGCAGTTCTTC
CDR3: CADHDNNEQFF

D: .
J: TRBJ2-3
V: TRBV28
size: few
DNA: TGTGCCAGCAGTTTACCGGGCCTTTCGCAGTATTTT
CDR3: CASSLPGLSQYF

D: .
J: TRBJ1-3
V: TRBV3-1
size: few
DNA: TGTGCCAGCAGCCAACAGGGCTCTGGAAACACCATATATTTT
CDR3: CASSQQGSGNTIYF

D: .
J: TRBJ1-1
V: TRBV29-1
size: few
DNA: TGCAGCGTTCAGAGGAACACTGAAGCTTTCTTT
CDR3: CSVQRNTEAFF

D: TRBD2
J: TRBJ2-7
V: TRBV11-3
size: .
DNA: TGTGCCAGCAGCCCCCCCGGGACTAGACGTACATTCTACGAGCAGTACTTC
CDR3: CASSPPGTRRTFYEQYF

D: TRBD2
J: TRBJ2-1
V: TRBV7-9
size: .
DNA: TGTGCCAGCAGGAAAGCGGGAGGATCCTACAATGAGCGGTTCTTC
CDR3: CASRKAGGSYNERFF

D: .
J: TRBJ1-5
V: TRBV12-3/TRBV12-4
size: many
DNA: TGTGCCAGCAGTTTTGTGGCGCACCGCAATCAGCCCCAGCATTTT
CDR3: CASSFVAHRNQPQHF

D: TRBD1
J: TRBJ1-5
V: TRBV3-1
size: .
DNA: TGTGCCAGCAGCCAAGCCTTGGGACAGGGCCTTCATCAGCCCCAGCATTTT
CDR3: CASSQALGQGLHQPQHF

D: .
J: TRBJ1-5
V: TRBV20-1
size: many
DNA: TGCAGTGCTACCCAGGACCAGCGAGTCAATCAGCCCCAGCATTTT
CDR3: CSATQDQRVNQPQHF

D: TRBD2
J: TRBJ2-3
V: TRBV27
size: few
DNA: TGTGCCAGCAGTTCTCGAGGACTAGCGGGGGGGCAAGATACGCAGTATTTT
CDR3: CASSSRGLAGGQDTQYF

D: .
J: TRBJ2-1
V: TRBV6-2/TRBV6-3
size: .
DNA: TGTGCCAGCAGTTACTCGAGGGGCGGGGACTACAATGAGCAGTTCTTC
CDR3: CASSYSRGGDYNEQFF